Listed below are T cell receptor beta chains from one sample, sequenced in a study of OX40 agonist ivuxolimab in advanced cancers. Measured with immunoSEQ multiplex PCR; TCRdb has only the in-frame clones, and not every one. The sample records about 24,000 clones, 73% being singletons. This specimen consisted of CD4+ or CD8+ T cells sorted from blood, obtained in a trial of the OX40 agonist ivuxolimab. These receptor sequences come from an adult with an advanced solid tumor such as melanoma, head and neck, liver or kidney cancer. Each CDR3 is given with its conserved first and last residue. Each record gives: CDR3 DNA, CDR3 protein, J gene, V gene, clone size, D gene. The D gene is left open where the match is weak. Part of the rows lack a size; the others show once, few, many or a class for expanded clones.

CDR3 DNA: TGTGCCAGCAGCGGGGGAGGACACCCGGAGTCAGGGAGTGGCTACACCTTC; CDR3 protein: CASSGGGHPESGSGYTF; J gene: TRBJ1-2; V gene: TRBV9; clone size: .; D gene: .
CDR3 DNA: TGTGCCAGTAGTATTAGGCAGGGTGATCAGCCCCAGCATTTT; CDR3 protein: CASSIRQGDQPQHF; J gene: TRBJ1-5; V gene: TRBV19; clone size: .; D gene: .
CDR3 DNA: TGTGCCAGCAGCGCAGGGGAGACCCAGTACTTC; CDR3 protein: CASSAGETQYF; J gene: TRBJ2-5; V gene: TRBV9; clone size: .; D gene: .
CDR3 DNA: TGTGCCACCAGCATCGACCGAGACCAAGAGACCCAGTACTTC; CDR3 protein: CATSIDRDQETQYF; J gene: TRBJ2-5; V gene: TRBV15; clone size: few; D gene: .
CDR3 DNA: TGTGCCATATTAGCGGGGCCTACGAACACCGGGGAGCTGTTTTTT; CDR3 protein: CAILAGPTNTGELFF; J gene: TRBJ2-2; V gene: TRBV10-3; clone size: .; D gene: TRBD2
CDR3 DNA: TGTGCCAGCAGCGTAGTGGGGGGAAGCTTGAACACTGAAGCTTTCTTT; CDR3 protein: CASSVVGGSLNTEAFF; J gene: TRBJ1-1; V gene: TRBV9; clone size: few; D gene: .
CDR3 DNA: TGTGCCAGCAGACCAACAGGGGGCTACGGGGAGACCCAGTACTTC; CDR3 protein: CASRPTGGYGETQYF; J gene: TRBJ2-5; V gene: TRBV6-5; clone size: .; D gene: TRBD1
CDR3 DNA: TGTGCCAGCAGCTTGGGGGCTGGGGCCTCCTACGAGCAGTACTTC; CDR3 protein: CASSLGAGASYEQYF; J gene: TRBJ2-7; V gene: TRBV7-9; clone size: .; D gene: .
CDR3 DNA: TGTGCCAGCAGCGGAGGGGACAAGCCAGCCTCTGGGGCCAACGTCCTGACTTTC; CDR3 protein: CASSGGDKPASGANVLTF; J gene: TRBJ2-6; V gene: TRBV6-4; clone size: .; D gene: .
CDR3 DNA: TGTGCCAGCAGTTTATATAACAGGGTCTTCACAGATACGCAGTATTTT; CDR3 protein: CASSLYNRVFTDTQYF; J gene: TRBJ2-3; V gene: TRBV28; clone size: .; D gene: .
CDR3 DNA: TGTGCCAGCAGTTTCTGGGGGGGGCCGACCTACGAGCAGTACTTC; CDR3 protein: CASSFWGGPTYEQYF; J gene: TRBJ2-7; V gene: TRBV28; clone size: .; D gene: .
CDR3 DNA: TGTGCCAGTAGTATGGTCGGGGGCACCGGGGAGCTGTTTTTT; CDR3 protein: CASSMVGGTGELFF; J gene: TRBJ2-2; V gene: TRBV19; clone size: .; D gene: .
CDR3 DNA: TGTGCCAGCAGCACCTCCCGCCGAACGGGACAGGGGGCAGGTGAGCAGTACTTC; CDR3 protein: CASSTSRRTGQGAGEQYF; J gene: TRBJ2-7; V gene: TRBV11-3; clone size: .; D gene: TRBD1
CDR3 DNA: TGTGCCAGCAGCTCCCGGGTCGAAAATTCACCCCTCCACTTT; CDR3 protein: CASSSRVENSPLHF; J gene: TRBJ1-6; V gene: TRBV7-8; clone size: .; D gene: .
CDR3 DNA: TGCAGTGCCCGGGCGAGCGAGCAGTACTTC; CDR3 protein: CSARASEQYF; J gene: TRBJ2-7; V gene: TRBV20-1; clone size: .; D gene: .
CDR3 DNA: TGTGCCTGCCGGGACAGGGTGACAGATACGCAGTATTTT; CDR3 protein: CACRDRVTDTQYF; J gene: TRBJ2-3; V gene: TRBV7-8; clone size: .; D gene: TRBD1
CDR3 DNA: TGTGCCAGCAGCCCACAGGGGGCTGGGGAAAGCAATCAGCCCCAGCATTTT; CDR3 protein: CASSPQGAGESNQPQHF; J gene: TRBJ1-5; V gene: TRBV7-9; clone size: .; D gene: TRBD1
CDR3 DNA: TGTGCCAGCAGCCTAGCGGGGGGCGACGAGCAGTACTTC; CDR3 protein: CASSLAGGDEQYF; J gene: TRBJ2-7; V gene: TRBV7-6; clone size: once; D gene: TRBD2
CDR3 DNA: TGTGCCTCCTCCCACCCGAGGGGGGGGCACACCGAGCAGTTCTTC; CDR3 protein: CASSHPRGGHTEQFF; J gene: TRBJ2-1; V gene: TRBV19; clone size: many; D gene: .
CDR3 DNA: TGCGCCAGCAGCCAAGCGCCTAGCGGGGGGCCCGGGAGCTACGAGCAGTACTTC; CDR3 protein: CASSQAPSGGPGSYEQYF; J gene: TRBJ2-7; V gene: TRBV4-1; clone size: .; D gene: TRBD2
CDR3 DNA: TGTGCCAGCAGCTCCCGGGACAGGGGGTTGGTCTATGGCTACACCTTC; CDR3 protein: CASSSRDRGLVYGYTF; J gene: TRBJ1-2; V gene: TRBV7-9; clone size: .; D gene: TRBD1
CDR3 DNA: TGTGCCAGCAGCGCTTACTTGACAGATACGCAGTATTTT; CDR3 protein: CASSAYLTDTQYF; J gene: TRBJ2-3; V gene: TRBV9; clone size: few; D gene: .
CDR3 DNA: TGTGCCAGCAGCTTAGCGTTCGGGTCGGGTGAGCAGTTCTTC; CDR3 protein: CASSLAFGSGEQFF; J gene: TRBJ2-1; V gene: TRBV7-8; clone size: once; D gene: .
CDR3 DNA: TGTGCCTGGTGCCCTAGCGGGGGCCCCTTCGATACGCAGTATTTT; CDR3 protein: CAWCPSGGPFDTQYF; J gene: TRBJ2-3; V gene: TRBV30; clone size: .; D gene: TRBD2
CDR3 DNA: TGCAGCGTTGAACCGACTCGACTAGCGGAGTACACAGATACGCAGTATTTT; CDR3 protein: CSVEPTRLAEYTDTQYF; J gene: TRBJ2-3; V gene: TRBV29-1; clone size: once; D gene: TRBD2
CDR3 DNA: TGTGCCAGCAGCTTGGATGGGAGGCAGGGATTCAATGAGCAGTTCTTC; CDR3 protein: CASSLDGRQGFNEQFF; J gene: TRBJ2-1; V gene: TRBV5-5; clone size: .; D gene: .
CDR3 DNA: TGCAGCGTACTCGAACCTAACACTGAAGCTTTCTTT; CDR3 protein: CSVLEPNTEAFF; J gene: TRBJ1-1; V gene: TRBV29-1; clone size: once; D gene: .